These 20 T cell receptor beta chains were sequenced from one sample in a study of long-term antiretroviral therapy in people with HIV. The immunoSEQ assay was v3.0, run at survey level. Measured with immunoSEQ multiplex PCR; TCRdb has only the in-frame clones, and not every one. The sample lists about 25,000 clones, about 79% occurring once. The sample here was unsorted PBMCs, taken 0.7 years before starting antiretroviral therapy. The receptors derive from a young man with HIV.

This clone appeared a single time. The J gene is TRBJ1-1, the V gene TRBV5-1; D is possibly TRBD1 (6 bases). V was clipped by 6 bases and J by 1 base, with 16 bases between them. Germline-derived CDR1 and CDR2 are SGHRS and YFSETQ. This CDR3 contains 15 residues. The CDR3 bases are TGCGCCAGCACCCAACTTCCGGGACAGAACACTGAAGCTTTCTTT. Its protein is CASTQLPGQNTEAFF. Together with reference TRBV5-1 and TRBJ1-1, the CDR3 gives the full variable domain: KAGVTQTPRYLIKTRGQQVTLSCSPISGHRSVSWYQQTPGQGLQFLFEYFSETQRNKGNFPGRFSGRQFSNSRSEMNVSTLELGDSALYLCASTQLPGQNTEAFFGQGTRLTVV.

This chain uses TRBV10-3 with TRBJ1-2, with a weak D call TRBD1 (6 bases). The CDR3 spans 14 residues. Between the trimmed V and J ends, which lost 2 bases and 6 bases, there was a span of 13 bases. Germline CDR1 reads ENHRY; CDR2 reads SYGVKD. The CDR3 reads CAISEGQGFNGYTF. The CDR3 nucleotides are TGTGCCATCAGTGAGGGGCAGGGGTTCAATGGCTACACCTTC.

This chain uses TRBV28 with TRBJ1-5; 9 nucleotides align to TRBD1. In germline, CDR1 is MDHEN, CDR2 SYDVKM. V lost 7 bases, J lost 3 bases, and 7 bases stayed unmatched. This CDR3 has 15 amino acids. CDR3 sequence (DNA): TGTGCCAGCAAATTGACAGGGGGTCCCAATCAGCCCCAGCATTTT. As protein: CASKLTGGPNQPQHF. The full variable domain, its missing parts supplied by reference TRBV28 and TRBJ1-5, is DVKVTQSSRYLVKRTGEKVFLECVQDMDHENMFWYRQDPGLGLRLIYFSYDVKMKEKGDIPEGYSVSREKKERFSLILESASTNQTSMYLCASKLTGGPNQPQHFGDGTRLSIL.

This chain joins TRBV30 and TRBJ1-3; D is undetermined. CDR1 is GTSNPN and CDR2 is SVGIG in the germline V gene (reference sequence). This CDR3 comprises 16 residues. V was trimmed by 3 bases and J by 4 bases, leaving 19 bases between them. The CDR3 bases are TGTGCCTGGAGCTCGATTACTAGGATCGCGGGAAACACCATATATTTT. This codes for CAWSSITRIAGNTIYF.

V usage is TRBV6-6 and J usage is TRBJ2-5; D may be TRBD2 (6 bases). The germline V gene has CDR1 MNHNY and CDR2 SVGAGI (reference sequence). The CDR3 spans 15 residues. Trimming shortened V by 0 bases and J by 4 bases, and 12 bases separated the two germline ends. The CDR3 bases are TGTGCCAGCAGTTACTCGACTAGTAACGGAGAGACCCAGTACTTC. Translated: CASSYSTSNGETQYF.

The chain uses TRBV30 and TRBJ2-1; D may be TRBD2 (6 bases). Germline CDR1 reads GTSNPN; CDR2 reads SVGIG (reference sequence). The CDR3 consists of 15 residues. V gave up 0 bases and J gave up 8 bases, with 17 bases separating them. DNA for the CDR3: TGTGCCTGGAGTGTACTACTCCTGACTAGGGATGAGCAGTTCTTC. Translated, it gives CAWSVLLLTRDEQFF.

This sequence joins TRBV5-1 and TRBJ1-6, with D possibly being TRBD1 (6 bases). The V and J ends lost 4 bases and 7 bases respectively, with 18 bases between them. Germline assignment: CDR1 SGHRS and CDR2 YFSETQ. The CDR3 length is 16 residues. This CDR3 reads CASSLKLGHTNSPLHF. In nucleotides, the CDR3 is TGCGCCAGCAGCCTCAAACTGGGACATACGAATTCACCCCTCCACTTT.

The V call is TRBV9, the J call TRBJ2-1; no clear D. The germline gives CDR1 SGDLS, CDR2 YYNGEE. Trimming removed 0 bases from V and 4 bases from J, with 8 bases in between. This CDR3 has 14 amino acids. CDR3 nucleotides: TGTGCCAGCAGCGTAGCCTCAGATTACAATGAGCAGTTCTTC. It translates to CASSVASDYNEQFF.

The rearrangement links TRBV7-8 to TRBJ2-3; no clear D. Germline CDR1 SGHVS, CDR2 FQNEAQ. The CDR3 consists of 13 residues. The V gene lost 2 bases and the J gene lost 1 base, with 4 bases spanning the gap. The CDR3 DNA sequence: TGTGCCAGCAGCTTAACGGGCACAGATACGCAGTATTTT. Protein product: CASSLTGTDTQYF.

V gene TRBV9 combines with J gene TRBJ1-6; tentatively, D is TRBD1 (6 bases). V lost 3 bases and J 5 bases, leaving 9 bases between the germline ends. Germline lookup yields CDR1 SGDLS and CDR2 YYNGEE. The CDR3 has 14 residues. The CDR3 DNA follows: TGTGCCAGCAGCGAGGGGGTAAATAATTCACCCCTCCACTTT. This gives the protein CASSEGVNNSPLHF. Complete variable domain (other parts from reference TRBV9 and TRBJ1-6): DSGVTQTPKHLITATGQRVTLRCSPRSGDLSVYWYQQSLDQGLQFLIQYYNGEERAKGNILERFSAQQFPDLHSELNLSSLELGDSALYFCASSEGVNNSPLHFGNGTRLTVT.

V usage is TRBV6-1 and J usage is TRBJ1-1; maybe TRBD1 (5 bases). The CDR3 runs to 15 residues. V dropped 2 bases and J dropped 4 bases, with 14 bases sitting between them. Germline V gene data show CDR1 as MNHNS and CDR2 as SASEGT. The CDR3 bases are TGTGCCAGCAGTGAAAGAGCCGGGGGGGGCACTGAAGCTTTCTTT. Amino acids: CASSERAGGGTEAFF.

This chain connects TRBV28 to TRBJ2-3; unclear D gene. Trimming pared 6 bases from V and 2 bases from J, leaving 9 bases between. The CDR3 covers 13 residues. The germline V gene encodes CDR1 MDHEN and CDR2 SYDVKM. CDR3 sequence reads: CASSPGHTDTQYF. CDR3 DNA sequence: TGTGCCAGCAGCCCCGGCCACACAGATACGCAGTATTTT.

The chain has TRBV18 and TRBJ2-7; 11 bases map to TRBD1. This CDR3 is built from 14 residues. Germline loops: CDR1 KGHSH, CDR2 LQKENI. The V gene end was trimmed by 2 bases and the J gene end by 3 bases; junction bases not matched to a gene: 0. The CDR3 DNA follows: TGTGCCAGCTCACCAGGGACAGGGGGCTACGAGCAGTACTTC. It is translated as CASSPGTGGYEQYF.

This chain links TRBV27 with TRBJ2-3; 7 bases line up with TRBD1. Trimming cost V 5 bases and J 2 bases; bases outside gene matches: 4. Germline V lookup: CDR1 MNHEY, CDR2 SMNVEV (reference sequence). The CDR3 runs to 14 residues. This chain's CDR3 is CASSRDRSTDTQYF. CDR3 bases: TGTGCCAGCAGTCGGGACAGATCCACAGATACGCAGTATTTT.

V and J are TRBV20-1 and TRBJ1-3; D is unclear. This CDR3 has 11 amino acids. V lost 6 bases, J lost 4 bases, and 7 bases lay in between. Looked up from germline, CDR1 is DFQATT and CDR2 is SNEGSKA (reference sequence). CDR3 protein: CSAKGGNTIYF. The DNA of the CDR3 is TGCAGTGCAAAAGGGGGAAACACCATATATTTT.

The chain has TRBV5-5 and TRBJ1-5, with unresolved D. V was cut by 0 bases and J by 0 bases, with 7 bases left in between. CDR1 SGHKS and CDR2 YYEKEE come from the germline V gene (reference sequence). The CDR3 extends over 15 amino acids. CDR3 DNA: TGTGCCAGCAGCTTGGGGGGTTATAGCAATCAGCCCCAGCATTTT. Translated: CASSLGGYSNQPQHF.

This CDR3 reads CASSSLSGGGDEQYF. CDR3 nucleotide sequence: TGCGCCAGCAGCTCCCTCTCAGGGGGCGGGGACGAGCAGTACTTC. The chain links TRBV5-1 to TRBJ2-7; TRBD1 matches 8 bases. The CDR3 totals 15 residues. Germline V lookup: CDR1 SGHRS, CDR2 YFSETQ. V gave up 3 bases and J gave up 5 bases; unmatched junction bases: 10.

The chain combines TRBV14 with TRBJ1-2; D unclear. The CDR3 spans 14 residues. The germline V gene has CDR1 SGHDN and CDR2 FVKESK. V lost 1 base and J lost 4, with 10 bases in between. The CDR3 DNA reads TGTGCCAGCAGCCAAGTCCCGGGCCTCTATGGCTACACCTTC. Residues: CASSQVPGLYGYTF.

The chain is built from TRBV6-6 and TRBJ2-1; TRBD2 matches at 11 bases. Germline V gives CDR1 MNHNY, CDR2 SVGAGI (reference sequence). CDR3 length equals 15 residues. The V gene end was trimmed by 6 bases and the J gene end by 3 bases; junction bases not matched to a gene: 4. The CDR3 nucleotides read TGTGCCAGCAGAAGACTAGCGGGAATCTACAATGAGCAGTTCTTC. Translation gives CASRRLAGIYNEQFF.

This sequence joins TRBV11-3 and TRBJ2-2; D may match TRBD1 or TRBD2 (5 bases each). The CDR3 runs to 16 residues. The V end lost 5 bases, the J end lost 2 bases, and 15 bases lay between the germline ends. Per the germline V gene, CDR1 is SGHNT and CDR2 is YENEEA. The CDR3 nucleotides read TGTGCCAGCAGCGCCTCCGGGGCAGATAACACCGGGGAGCTGTTTTTT. Protein: CASSASGADNTGELFF.